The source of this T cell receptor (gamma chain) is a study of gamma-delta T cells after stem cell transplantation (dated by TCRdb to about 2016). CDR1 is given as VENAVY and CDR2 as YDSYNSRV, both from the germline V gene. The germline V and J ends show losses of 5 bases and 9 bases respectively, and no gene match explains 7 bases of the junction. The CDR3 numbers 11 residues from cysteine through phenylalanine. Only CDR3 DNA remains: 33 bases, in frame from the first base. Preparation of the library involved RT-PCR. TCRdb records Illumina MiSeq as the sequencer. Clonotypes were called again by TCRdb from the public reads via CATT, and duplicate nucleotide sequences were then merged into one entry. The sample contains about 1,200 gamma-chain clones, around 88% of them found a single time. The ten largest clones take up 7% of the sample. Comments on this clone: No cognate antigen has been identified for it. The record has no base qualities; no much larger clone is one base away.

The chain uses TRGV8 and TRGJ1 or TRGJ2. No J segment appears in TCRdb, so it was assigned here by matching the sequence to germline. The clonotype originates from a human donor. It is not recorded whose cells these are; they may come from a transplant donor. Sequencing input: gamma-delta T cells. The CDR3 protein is CATWAGPKKLF. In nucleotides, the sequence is TGTGCCACCTGGGCTGGGCCTAAGAAACTCTTT.